This T cell receptor (beta chain) was sequenced during a study of memory CD4+ T cells and cytomegalovirus serostatus. The sort gate was single viable CD3+CD4+CD8-CD45RO+ cells for memory CD4+ T cells. Serostatus was set by detecting CMV pp150, pp28, p38, p52 IgG. CD4+ T cells were isolated by positive magnetic selection. Per the authors' pipeline: After removing out-of-frame reads, approximately 2.2 million distinct TCRbeta sequences remained. TCRdb's copy holds only in-frame clones and misses some; the assay was immunoSEQ multiplex PCR. The V and J calls and clone size were taken over from that table, and D and trimming were inferred from the DNA. The table lists fewer than 50,000 clones, over 60% of them singletons, with roughly 6.7% in the top ten. About this clone itself: What it binds is unknown.

Whole-study results and caveats: Suggested: most of the CMV-linked TCR signature lies in CD4+ memory cells.

Germline V CDR1 and CDR2: SGDLS, YYNGEE. The V end was cut by 3 bases, the J end by 6 bases, with 10 bases between. The CDR3 has 12 amino acids. Material for sequencing was memory CD4+ T cells from blood. The sequence was obtained from an adult in good health and CMV-seronegative. The chain joins TRBV9 to TRBJ2-7; unclear D gene. The DNA for the CDR3 is TGTGCCAGCAGCGGCCCTTCGGGCGAGCAGTACTTC. Amino acids: CASSGPSGEQYF.